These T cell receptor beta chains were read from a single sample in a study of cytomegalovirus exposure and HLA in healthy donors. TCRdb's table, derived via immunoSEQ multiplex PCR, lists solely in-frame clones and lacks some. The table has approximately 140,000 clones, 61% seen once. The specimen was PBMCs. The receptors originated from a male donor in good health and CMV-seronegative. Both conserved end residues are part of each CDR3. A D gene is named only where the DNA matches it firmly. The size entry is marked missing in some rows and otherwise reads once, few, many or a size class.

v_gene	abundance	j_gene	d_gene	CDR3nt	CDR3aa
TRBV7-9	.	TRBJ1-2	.	TGTGCCAGCAGCTTGGCAGGGTGGGATGGCTACACCTTC	CASSLAGWDGYTF
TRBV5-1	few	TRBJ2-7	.	TGCGCCAGCAGCCGAACCAGACCCGGAGGTTACGAGCAGTACTTC	CASSRTRPGGYEQYF
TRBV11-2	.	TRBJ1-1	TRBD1	TGTGCCAGCAGCCTCCGACAGGGACCGATGAACACTGAAGCTTTCTTT	CASSLRQGPMNTEAFF
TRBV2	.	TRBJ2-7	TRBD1	TGTGCCAGCATCTTGGACAGGGGGCCCTACGAGCAGTACTTC	CASILDRGPYEQYF
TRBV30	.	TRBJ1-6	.	TGTGCCTGGAGTGTGGGGGGGAGTACGACACCCCTCCACTTT	CAWSVGGSTTPLHF
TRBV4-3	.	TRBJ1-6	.	TGCGCCAGCAGCCACGCGACAGAGTCCCGCTCCTATAATTCACCCCTCCACTTT	CASSHATESRSYNSPLHF
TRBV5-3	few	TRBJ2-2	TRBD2	TGTGCCAGACCACGACCGGGACTAGCGGAAACGGCGAACACCGGGGAGCTGTTTTTT	CARPRPGLAETANTGELFF
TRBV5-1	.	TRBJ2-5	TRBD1	TGCGCCAGCAGCTTGGCCGGGACAGGGTATGGCTTGAGTGAGACCCAGTACTTC	CASSLAGTGYGLSETQYF
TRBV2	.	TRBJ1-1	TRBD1	TGTGTCACCGCCGGGACAGAGAACACTGAAGCTTTCTTT	CVTAGTENTEAFF
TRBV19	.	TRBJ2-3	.	TGTGCCAGTAGTCCTCGAGACCACACTACTAGCACAGATACGCAGTATTTT	CASSPRDHTTSTDTQYF
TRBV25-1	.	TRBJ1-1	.	TGTGCCAGCAGTCGGAACACTGAAGCTTTCTTT	CASSRNTEAFF
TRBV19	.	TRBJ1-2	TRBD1	TGTGCCAGTAGGACAGGGGCCGATGGCTACACCTTC	CASRTGADGYTF
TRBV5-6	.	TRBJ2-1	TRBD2	TGTGCCAGCAGCTTGTCCCTAGCGGGGGGGGGACAGTTCTTC	CASSLSLAGGGQFF
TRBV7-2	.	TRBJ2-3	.	TGTGCCAGCAGCTTACATGGGGGCTCCACAGATACGCAGTATTTT	CASSLHGGSTDTQYF
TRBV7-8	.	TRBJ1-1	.	TGTGCCAGCAGGTATATAGAGAACACTGAAGCTTTCTTT	CASRYIENTEAFF
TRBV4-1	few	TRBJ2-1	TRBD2	TGCGCCAGCAGCCTTCAGACCACTAGCGGGGGGTTTAATGAGCAGTTCTTC	CASSLQTTSGGFNEQFF
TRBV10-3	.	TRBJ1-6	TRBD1	TGTGCCATCAGTTTTGAGACAGGGATTTGGTCACCCCTCCACTTT	CAISFETGIWSPLHF
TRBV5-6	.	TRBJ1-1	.	TGTGCCAGCAGCTTGGTAGGGGTTGGCGCTGAAGCTTTCTTT	CASSLVGVGAEAFF
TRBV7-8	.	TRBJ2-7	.	TGTGCCAGCAGCTTATATTCGGGTATCGGGGCCTACGAGCAGTACTTC	CASSLYSGIGAYEQYF
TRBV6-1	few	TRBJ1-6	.	TGTGCCAGCAGTGAAGGACAGTTAAGTTCACCCCTCCACTTT	CASSEGQLSSPLHF
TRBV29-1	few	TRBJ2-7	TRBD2	TGCAGCGTTGGGGTCGACCAGCGGGGGGGCCGGACCTACGAGCAGTACTTC	CSVGVDQRGGRTYEQYF
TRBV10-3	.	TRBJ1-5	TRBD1	TGTGCCAGCGCAGGGACAGGGAGCAATCAGCCCCAGCATTTT	CASAGTGSNQPQHF
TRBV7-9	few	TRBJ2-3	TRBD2	TGTTCCAGCAGCTTAGATGTCGGGACTAGCGGGGGTAGCACAGATACGCAGTATTTT	CSSSLDVGTSGGSTDTQYF
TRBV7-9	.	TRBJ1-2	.	TGTGCCAGCAGCTTAGCGGCAGGGAATGGCTACACCTTC	CASSLAAGNGYTF
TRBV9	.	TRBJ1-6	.	TGTGCCAGCAGCGCTCTTTCCTATAATTCACCCCTCCACTTT	CASSALSYNSPLHF
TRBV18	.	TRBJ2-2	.	TGTGCCAGCTCAAGATCGGACAGCAGGGAGCTGTTTTTT	CASSRSDSRELFF
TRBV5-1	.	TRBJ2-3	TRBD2	TGCGCCAGCAGCTTAAAACTAGCGGGGACAGATACGCAGTATTTT	CASSLKLAGTDTQYF
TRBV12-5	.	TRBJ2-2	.	TGTGCTAGTGGTATCCTCTCCGCGGCGTTGAGCGGGGAGCTGTTTTTT	CASGILSAALSGELFF